The 10 T cell receptor beta chains presented below share a single source sample, sequenced in a study of shared clonotypes between healthy human individuals. Sequenced by immunoSEQ multiplex PCR; TCRdb stores in-frame clones only, minus some. The sample comprises 1,400,000 or so clones, 98% of which are singletons, and over 0.3% rests with the top ten. Sequencing was performed on naive CD4+ T cells sorted from blood. Documented subset: CD45RA+ positively selected. These receptors originate from a man aged 30-40 years in good health.

This clone was found once. The V gene is TRBV10-3, the J gene TRBJ2-5; 10 positions agree with TRBD2. CDR1 and CDR2 (germline): ENHRY, SYGVKD. The CDR3 covers 13 residues. Trimming at V came to 6 bases and at J to 5 bases, leaving 3 bases not matched to a gene. The CDR3, as DNA: TGTGCCATCAGCCCGGGACTAGCGGAGACCCAGTACTTC. It yields the protein CAISPGLAETQYF.

J is TRBJ2-3 and V is TRBV14; no firm D call. There are 15 residues in the CDR3. The germline CDR1 and CDR2 sequences are SGHDN and FVKESK. V was pared by 2 bases and J by 2 bases, with 11 bases between. The CDR3 DNA is TGTGCCAGCAGCCAAAGTACCTATTCCACAGATACGCAGTATTTT. It specifies CASSQSTYSTDTQYF.

The V and J genes are TRBV28 and TRBJ1-2; a possible D gene is TRBD1 (5 bases). Germline CDR1 is MDHEN and CDR2 is SYDVKM. V lost 5 bases and J 4 bases, leaving 17 bases between the germline ends. The CDR3 spans 15 residues. The CDR3 DNA reads as TGTGCCAGCAGTCTCCGGGCAGGGCATTTCTATGGCTACACCTTC. This encodes CASSLRAGHFYGYTF.

The CDR3 here is CASSLNPGQGRETQYF. CDR3 in DNA: TGTGCCAGCAGCTTAAATCCGGGACAAGGGCGGGAGACCCAGTACTTC. The chain carries TRBV5-5 and TRBJ2-5; weak D call: TRBD1 (6 bases). V lost 2 bases, J lost 5 bases, and 19 bases lay in between. Germline V CDR1 and CDR2: SGHKS, YYEKEE (reference sequence). The CDR3 consists of 16 residues.

The rearrangement links TRBV13 to TRBJ1-2; no clear D. Trimming took 4 bases from V and 4 from J, leaving 10 bases between them. The CDR3 is 13 residues long. Germline-derived CDR1 and CDR2 are PRHDT and FYEKMQ (reference sequence). CDR3 nucleotide sequence: TGTGCCAGCAGCTCCCTCGTACTCTATGGCTACACCTTC. Its translation is CASSSLVLYGYTF.

The genes are TRBV2 and TRBJ2-7; D is uncertain. This CDR3 contains 14 residues. Trimming removed 7 bases at V and 0 bases at J, with 13 bases between. CDR1 is SNHLY, CDR2 FYNNEI, per germline. The CDR3 loop is CASISELGSYEQYF. In DNA, the CDR3 is TGTGCCAGCATCTCGGAGTTAGGCTCCTACGAGCAGTACTTC.

The rearrangement joins TRBV29-1 to TRBJ2-7, with TRBD2 as a possible D gene (6 bases). Trimming pared 8 bases from V and 3 bases from J, leaving 17 bases between. Germline CDR1 SQVTM, CDR2 ANQGSEA. The CDR3 consists of 13 residues. This CDR3 reads CSTGGTTIYEQYF. The CDR3 DNA sequence: TGCAGCACCGGAGGGACGACAATCTACGAGCAGTACTTC.

V gene TRBV30 combines with J gene TRBJ1-1; no clear D gene. Germline loops: CDR1 GTSNPN, CDR2 SVGIG (reference sequence). The V end was cut by 1 base, the J end by 3 bases, with 6 bases between. The CDR3 runs 12 residues. This CDR3 reads CAWSGYDTEAFF. Written as DNA, the CDR3 is TGTGCCTGGAGTGGGTATGACACTGAAGCTTTCTTT.

The chain couples TRBV5-1 to TRBJ2-5; perhaps TRBD1 as D (5 bases). Trimming left V 4 bases short and J 2 bases short, with 15 bases between. The CDR3 totals 15 residues. Germline values: CDR1 SGHRS, CDR2 YFSETQ. The CDR3 DNA reads as TGCGCCAGCAGCCGCGAGGTTGGGGCACAAGAGACCCAGTACTTC. Its protein product is CASSREVGAQETQYF.

CDR3 sequence (DNA): TGTGCCACCAGCAAGCGGGAGGGGTACAATGAGCAGTTCTTC. Its protein product is CATSKREGYNEQFF. The J gene is TRBJ2-1, the V gene TRBV15; 10 nucleotides line up with TRBD2. The CDR3 is 14 amino acids. Germline V CDR1 and CDR2: LNHNV, YYDKDF (reference sequence). The trim removed 4 bases at V and 4 bases at J, leaving 1 base unmatched.